A selection of T cell receptor beta chains follows, all from one sample in a study of beta chain features in type 1 diabetes. Clones were read by immunoSEQ multiplex PCR, and TCRdb kept only the in-frame ones, dropping some. This table has around 250,000 clones, 20% appearing once. Sample: naive CD4+ T cells from blood. Receptor source: a woman aged 40 to 50 with type 1 diabetes. Both conserved end residues are part of each CDR3. The D gene is left open where the match is weak. Clone size is given for some rows only: seen once, a few or many times, or a class if the clone is expanded.

j_call v_call clone_size d_call cdr3_nt cdr3_aa
TRBJ2-1 TRBV7-2 few TRBD2 TGTGCCAGCAGCTTAGATCGGGGGGGGAATGAGCAGTTCTTC CASSLDRGGNEQFF
TRBJ2-1 TRBV7-2 few TRBD2 TGTGCCAGCAGCCCCCGACTAGCGGGGGGGAATCGTCCTCGCAATGAGCAGTTCTTC CASSPRLAGGNRPRNEQFF
TRBJ1-1 TRBV5-6 few NA TGTGCCAGCAGCTTGACCGGGAGAATATACACTGAAGCTTTCTTT CASSLTGRIYTEAFF
TRBJ2-4 TRBV2 NA TRBD1 TGTGCCAGCGTCCAGGGGGCTACCAAAAACATTCAGTACTTC CASVQGATKNIQYF
TRBJ1-5 TRBV6-6 NA TRBD1 TGTGCCAGCAGTAAACCGGGACAGGGACTGTTACAGCCCCAGCATTTT CASSKPGQGLLQPQHF
TRBJ2-7 TRBV11-2 NA TRBD1 TGTGCCAGCAGCTCCAACAGGGGCTACGAGCAGTACTTC CASSSNRGYEQYF
TRBJ2-1 TRBV2 few NA TGTGCCAGCAGTGGGGTACGGCTAGCGAATGAGCAGTTCTTC CASSGVRLANEQFF
TRBJ2-3 TRBV30 NA NA TGTGCCTGGAGTAGGACTACCACAGATACGCAGTATTTT CAWSRTTTDTQYF
TRBJ2-6 TRBV5-1 NA NA TGCGCCAGTAGCCCGGGCTCTGGGGCCAACGTCCTGACTTTC CASSPGSGANVLTF
TRBJ2-5 TRBV11-3 few NA TGTGCCAGCAGCAGCTCAGGGTTGGGGCAAGAGACCCAGTACTTC CASSSSGLGQETQYF
TRBJ1-1 TRBV7-8 NA TRBD1 TGTGCCAGCAGGGTAGCAGGGGGATACACTGAAGCTTTCTTT CASRVAGGYTEAFF
TRBJ2-5 TRBV7-3 NA NA TGTGCCAGCAGCCCGGCAGGTGGGACCCAGTACTTC CASSPAGGTQYF
TRBJ2-4 TRBV5-8 NA NA TGTGCCAGCAGCCGGATTCTGGGGGGTCAGTACTTC CASSRILGGQYF
TRBJ2-7 TRBV25-1 NA NA TGTGCCAGCACCTCTGAACGGACATACGAGCAGTACTTC CASTSERTYEQYF
TRBJ2-1 TRBV7-6 NA NA TGTGCCAGCAGCTCCCAAACGGACAGACAGTTCTTC CASSSQTDRQFF
TRBJ2-7 TRBV7-2 few TRBD2 TGTGCCAGCAGCTTAGAGCGGGGTAGCTCCTACGAGCAGTACTTC CASSLERGSSYEQYF
TRBJ2-5 TRBV29-1 NA TRBD1 TGCAGCGTTGATTCAGGGGGCAGGGAGACCCAGTACTTC CSVDSGGRETQYF
TRBJ2-3 TRBV15 NA TRBD2 TGTGCCACCAGCAGTCCTTTAGCGGGGGCGACAGGGGATACGCAGTATTTT CATSSPLAGATGDTQYF
TRBJ2-7 TRBV5-4 few NA TGTGCCAGCAGCTTATACAGGGATGTGCCGTACTTC CASSLYRDVPYF